These 10 T cell receptor beta chains share one sample of origin, sequenced in a study of T cells in Graves' hyperthyroidism and ophthalmopathy. The investigators amplified TCR beta CDR3 regions from RNA transcripts. The study used the HTBI primer set for a first-round RT-PCR of the TCR CDR3. TCRdb analysed the multiplex PCR reads with MiXCR anew, one entry per CDR3 protein. The sample shows roughly 160,000 distinct CDR3 sequences, around 8.9% of them seen only once. The sample comprised blood. The source of these receptors is a woman aged 18-29 years with Graves' hyperthyroidism that later progressed to Graves' ophthalmopathy.

This clonotype turned up a few times. The V call is TRBV4-2, the J call TRBJ1-5; a weak D match, TRBD1 (5 bases). The CDR3 sequence is 19 residues long. V lost 0 bases to trimming and J lost 0 bases, with 18 bases between them. The germline V gene has CDR1 LGHNA and CDR2 YNFKEQ. CDR3 in DNA: TGTGCCAGCAGCCAAGATGTATTTACCGGGGGTCATAGCAATCAGCCCCAGCATTTT. Translating gives CASSQDVFTGGHSNQPQHF.

In this sample, this clonotype turned up many times. This CDR3 reads CAWSALDRGYYNEQFF. The CDR3 nucleotides are TGTGCCTGGAGCGCCCTGGACAGGGGGTACTACAATGAGCAGTTCTTC. The chain recombines TRBV30 with TRBJ2-1; 10 bases are shared with TRBD1. V gave up 3 bases and J gave up 3 bases; unmatched junction bases: 8. CDR1 and CDR2 (germline): GTSNPN, SVGIG (reference sequence). This CDR3 comprises 16 residues.

This clonotype was detected many times. CDR3 residues: CATSGITSGGADTQYF. For the CDR3, the DNA is TGTGCCACCAGTGGAATCACTAGCGGGGGCGCAGATACGCAGTATTTT. The chain couples TRBV24-1 to TRBJ2-3; 11 bases are shared with TRBD2. Looked up from germline, CDR1 is KGHDR and CDR2 is SFDVKD. V dropped 5 bases and J dropped 4; count of bases not matched to a gene: 7. The CDR3 covers 16 residues.

This clonotype was counted ten times or more. The V and J genes are TRBV6-1 and TRBJ1-5, with D maybe TRBD1 (6 bases). The length of the CDR3 is 16 residues. Trimming left V 6 bases short and J 0 bases short, with 15 bases between. Germline loops: CDR1 MNHNS, CDR2 SASEGT. The CDR3 loop is CASRQQGWYSNQPQHF. The DNA for the CDR3 is TGTGCCAGCAGACAACAGGGATGGTATAGCAATCAGCCCCAGCATTTT.

This clonotype was counted ten times or more. The chain is built from TRBV20-1 and TRBJ1-1; 10 bases fit TRBD1. Germline lookup yields CDR1 DFQATT and CDR2 SNEGSKA (reference sequence). This CDR3 is 15 amino acids long. V trimming: 0 bases; J trimming: 5 bases; junction bases outside the gene matches: 6. Here the CDR3 reads CSARDGDRGVTEAFF. The CDR3 region has the DNA TGCAGTGCTAGAGATGGGGACAGGGGAGTAACTGAAGCTTTCTTT.

This clonotype was picked up a small number of times. The chain links TRBV6-2 or TRBV6-3 to TRBJ2-3; TRBD2 aligns across 14 bases. The germline gives CDR1 MNHEY, CDR2 SVGEGT. The CDR3 consists of 16 residues. The V and J ends lost 5 bases and 4 bases, in that order; junction bases with no gene match: 5. The CDR3 loop is CASSLGLAGGSDTQYF. The CDR3 DNA reads as TGTGCCAGCAGTCTCGGACTAGCGGGGGGATCAGATACGCAGTATTTT.

This clonotype has a handful of counts. The chain links TRBV20-1 to TRBJ1-2, with a weak D call TRBD1 (6 bases). The germline CDR1 and CDR2 sequences are DFQATT and SNEGSKA (reference sequence). The CDR3 covers 16 residues. The V and J ends lost 0 bases and 5 bases respectively, with 19 bases between them. CDR3 nucleotides: TGCAGTGCTAGAGAAACAGGGAGGTCCCTGGGATATGGCTACACCTTC. Translating it yields CSARETGRSLGYGYTF.

This clonotype has at least ten counts. The chain uses TRBV11-2 and TRBJ1-6; D ambiguous. The germline V gene encodes CDR1 SGHAT and CDR2 FQNNGV. The CDR3 is 14 residues long. V lost 5 bases and J 2 bases, leaving 7 bases between the germline ends. The CDR3 sequence: CASSRITYNSPLHF. The CDR3 nucleotides are TGTGCCAGCAGCAGGATTACCTATAATTCACCCCTCCACTTT.

This clonotype was seen ten or more times. The chain is built from TRBV20-1 and TRBJ2-7; 12 bases are a match to TRBD2. This CDR3 comprises 14 residues. V lost 6 bases, J lost 7 bases, and 10 bases stayed unmatched. Looked up from germline, CDR1 is DFQATT and CDR2 is SNEGSKA (reference sequence). CDR3 region: CSAHSSGRAREQYF. The CDR3 DNA follows: TGCAGTGCCCACTCTAGCGGGAGGGCCCGGGAGCAGTACTTC.

Turning to this clonotype: A much larger clone sits a single nucleotide away, making a read error possible. The chain joins TRBV2 to TRBJ1-2; D possibly corresponds to TRBD1 (6 bases). CDR1 is SNHLY, CDR2 FYNNEI, per germline. CDR3 size: 14 residues. The CDR3 coding sequence is TGTGCCAGCTGTGAACAACAGGGATTTGTAGGCTACACCTTC. This gives the protein CASCEQQGFVGYTF.